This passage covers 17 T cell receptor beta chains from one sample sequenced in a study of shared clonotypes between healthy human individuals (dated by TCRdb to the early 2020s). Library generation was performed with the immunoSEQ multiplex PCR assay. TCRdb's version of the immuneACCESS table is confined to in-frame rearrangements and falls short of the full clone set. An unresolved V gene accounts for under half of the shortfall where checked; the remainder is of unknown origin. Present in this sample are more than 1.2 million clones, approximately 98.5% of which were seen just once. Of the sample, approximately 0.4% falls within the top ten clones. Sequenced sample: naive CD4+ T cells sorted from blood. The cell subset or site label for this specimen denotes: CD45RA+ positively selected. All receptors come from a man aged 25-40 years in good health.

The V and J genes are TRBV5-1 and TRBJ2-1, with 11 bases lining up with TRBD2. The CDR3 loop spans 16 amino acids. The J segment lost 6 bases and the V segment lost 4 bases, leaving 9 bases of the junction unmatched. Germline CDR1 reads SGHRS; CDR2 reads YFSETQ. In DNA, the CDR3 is TGCGCCAGCAGCCGAACCTTAGCGGGAGGGCTCAATGAGCAGTTCTTC. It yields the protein CASSRTLAGGLNEQFF.

CDR3 DNA sequence: TGTGCCAGCAGCTTAGAGTTTCGGGCCCTACCATACAATGAGCAGTTCTTC. Translated, it gives CASSLEFRALPYNEQFF. The chain is built from TRBV11-2 and TRBJ2-1; D is ambiguous. Germline values: CDR1 SGHAT, CDR2 FQNNGV. The CDR3 loop spans 17 amino acids. V lost 0 bases to trimming and J lost 4 bases, with 16 bases between them.

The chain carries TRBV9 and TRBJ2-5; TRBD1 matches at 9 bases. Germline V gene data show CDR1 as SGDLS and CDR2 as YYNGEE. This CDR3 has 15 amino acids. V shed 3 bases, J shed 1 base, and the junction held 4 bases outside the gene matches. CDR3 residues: CASSAGQGFQETQYF. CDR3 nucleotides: TGTGCCAGCAGCGCGGGACAGGGCTTCCAAGAGACCCAGTACTTC.

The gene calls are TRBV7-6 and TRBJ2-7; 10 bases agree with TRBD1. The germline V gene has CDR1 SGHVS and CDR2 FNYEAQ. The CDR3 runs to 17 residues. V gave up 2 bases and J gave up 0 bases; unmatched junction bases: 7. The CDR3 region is CASSLRQGAYSSYEQYF. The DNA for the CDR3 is TGTGCCAGCAGCTTAAGACAGGGGGCTTATTCCTCCTACGAGCAGTACTTC.

CDR3 sequence: CASRPGLLATGGTGNTIYF. The CDR3 DNA follows: TGCGCCAGCAGACCCGGCCTACTCGCGACAGGGGGTACTGGAAACACCATATATTTT. The chain links TRBV5-1 to TRBJ1-3; TRBD1 aligns across 9 bases. Germline V CDR1 and CDR2: SGHRS, YFSETQ. V lost 5 bases and J lost 2; bases outside the gene matches: 17. This CDR3 comprises 19 residues.

The CDR3 DNA is TGTGCCAGCTCAGCATTCGCCGGGACTAGCACATTTGGGGAGCAGTTCTTC. This gives the protein CASSAFAGTSTFGEQFF. The chain joins TRBV18 to TRBJ2-1; TRBD2 aligns across 9 bases. V dropped 5 bases and J dropped 10; count of bases not matched to a gene: 18. CDR3 length: 17 residues. Germline V gene data show CDR1 as KGHSH and CDR2 as LQKENI.

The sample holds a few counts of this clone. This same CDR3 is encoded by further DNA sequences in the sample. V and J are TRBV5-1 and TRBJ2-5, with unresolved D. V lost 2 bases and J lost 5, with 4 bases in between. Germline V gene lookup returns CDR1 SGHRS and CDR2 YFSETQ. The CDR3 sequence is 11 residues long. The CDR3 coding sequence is TGCGCCAGCAGCTTCGGGGAGACCCAGTACTTC. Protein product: CASSFGETQYF.

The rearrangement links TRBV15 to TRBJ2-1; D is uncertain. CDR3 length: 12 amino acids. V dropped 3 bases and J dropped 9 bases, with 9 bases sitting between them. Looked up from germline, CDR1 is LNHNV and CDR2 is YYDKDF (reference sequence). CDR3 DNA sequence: TGTGCCACCAGCAGGCCGGATGGTGAGCAGTTCTTC. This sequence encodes CATSRPDGEQFF. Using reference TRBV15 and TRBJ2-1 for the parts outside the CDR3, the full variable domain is DAMVIQNPRYQVTQFGKPVTLSCSQTLNHNVMYWYQQKSSQAPKLLFHYYDKDFNNEADTPDNFQSRRPNTSFCFLDIRSPGLGDTAMYLCATSRPDGEQFFGPGTRLTVL.

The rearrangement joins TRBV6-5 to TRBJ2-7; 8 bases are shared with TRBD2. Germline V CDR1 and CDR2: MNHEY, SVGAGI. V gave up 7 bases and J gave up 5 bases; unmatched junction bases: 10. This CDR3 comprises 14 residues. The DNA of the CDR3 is TGTGCCAGCACCGGGACTAGTGAGCGGAACGAGCAGTACTTC. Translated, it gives CASTGTSERNEQYF.

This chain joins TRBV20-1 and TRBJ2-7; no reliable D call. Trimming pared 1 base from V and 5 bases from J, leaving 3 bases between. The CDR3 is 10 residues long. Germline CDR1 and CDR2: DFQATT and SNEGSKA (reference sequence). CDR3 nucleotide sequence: TGCAGTGCTAGAGCGGACGAGCAGTACTTC. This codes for CSARADEQYF.

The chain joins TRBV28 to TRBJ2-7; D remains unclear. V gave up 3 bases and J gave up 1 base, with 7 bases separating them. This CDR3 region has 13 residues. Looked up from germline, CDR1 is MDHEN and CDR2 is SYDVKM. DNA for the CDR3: TGTGCCAGCAGTTTCCCCGAATCCTACGAGCAGTACTTC. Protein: CASSFPESYEQYF.

Here the CDR3 DNA reads TGCGCCAGTTCGACAGGGCTGGGGGGCGAGCAGTACTTC. Residues: CASSTGLGGEQYF. This chain connects TRBV10-1 to TRBJ2-7; a weak D match, TRBD1 (7 bases). Germline-derived CDR1 and CDR2 are WNHNN and SYGVQD (reference sequence). The CDR3 covers 13 residues. Between the trimmed V and J ends, which lost 9 bases and 6 bases, there was a span of 18 bases.

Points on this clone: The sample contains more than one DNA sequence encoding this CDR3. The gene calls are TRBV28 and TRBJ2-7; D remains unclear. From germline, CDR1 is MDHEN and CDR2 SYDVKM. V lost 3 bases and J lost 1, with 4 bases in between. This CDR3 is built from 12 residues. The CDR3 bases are TGTGCCAGCAGTTTCCTTTCCTACGAGCAGTACTTC. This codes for CASSFLSYEQYF.

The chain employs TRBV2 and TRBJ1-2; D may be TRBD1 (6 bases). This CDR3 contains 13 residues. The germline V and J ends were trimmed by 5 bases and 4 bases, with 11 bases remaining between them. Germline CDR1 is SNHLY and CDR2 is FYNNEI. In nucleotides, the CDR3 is TGTGCCAGCAGTCCAGGGGTGGCCTATGGCTACACCTTC. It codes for CASSPGVAYGYTF. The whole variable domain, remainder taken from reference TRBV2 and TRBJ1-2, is EPEVTQTPSHQVTQMGQEVILRCVPISNHLYFYWYRQILGQKVEFLVSFYNNEISEKSEIFDDQFSVERPDGSNFTLKIRSTKLEDSAMYFCASSPGVAYGYTFGSGTRLTVV.

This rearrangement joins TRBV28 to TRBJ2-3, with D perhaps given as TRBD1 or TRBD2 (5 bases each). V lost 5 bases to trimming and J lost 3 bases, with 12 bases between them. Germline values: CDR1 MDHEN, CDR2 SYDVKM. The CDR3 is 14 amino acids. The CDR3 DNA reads TGTGCCAGCAGTGCCGGGGACGTTACAGATACGCAGTATTTT. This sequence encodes CASSAGDVTDTQYF.

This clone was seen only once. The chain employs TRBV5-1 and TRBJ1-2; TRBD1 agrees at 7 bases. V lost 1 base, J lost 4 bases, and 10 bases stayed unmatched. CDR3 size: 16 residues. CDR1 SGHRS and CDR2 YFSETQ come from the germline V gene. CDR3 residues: CASSLTGQGDSYGYTF. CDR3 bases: TGCGCCAGCAGCTTGACGGGGCAGGGGGACTCCTATGGCTACACCTTC.

The CDR3 loop is CATSRATIQETQYF. The CDR3 coding sequence is TGTGCCACCAGCAGAGCGACTATACAAGAGACCCAGTACTTC. The chain joins TRBV15 to TRBJ2-5; D is possibly TRBD2 (5 bases). CDR1 is LNHNV, CDR2 YYDKDF, per germline (reference sequence). The ends were cut back, 1 base at V and 2 bases at J, with 8 bases in the middle. The CDR3 covers 14 residues. The variable domain in full, completed from reference TRBV15 and TRBJ2-5, reads DAMVIQNPRYQVTQFGKPVTLSCSQTLNHNVMYWYQQKSSQAPKLLFHYYDKDFNNEADTPDNFQSRRPNTSFCFLDIRSPGLGDTAMYLCATSRATIQETQYFGPGTRLLVL.